This TCR beta chain was recovered during a study of T cells in Graves' hyperthyroidism and ophthalmopathy. Findings and limits, study-wide: Stable hyperthyroidism was told apart from ophthalmopathy by a model built on 13 V-J features.

Across 18 months, stable Graves' hyperthyroidism was marked by no progression to ophthalmopathy. Hyperthyroidism in the patients, aged 18 to 65, was newly diagnosed and under 2 months in duration. For the diagnoses, clinical symptoms, serum thyroxine and TRAb, thyroid ultrasound and orbital computed tomography were used. From germline, CDR1 is SQVTM and CDR2 ANQGSEA. The CDR3 is 15 amino acids. With respect to this clonotype: Its antigen is undetermined. An end of the junction does not agree with germline; a read error may underlie this.

Template material for amplifying TCR beta CDR3 regions consisted of RNA transcripts. RT-PCR in the first round (using the HTBI primer set) targeted the TCR CDR3. Using its own MiXCR run on the multiplex PCR reads, TCRdb lists one record per CDR3 protein. The sample includes roughly 800,000 distinct CDR3 sequences, 38% seen only once; the top ten take around 9.3%. V is TRBV29-1 and J is TRBJ2-7, with 9 nucleotides matching TRBD2. This receptor was identified in a young man with Graves' hyperthyroidism. Material for sequencing was blood. The DNA of the CDR3 is TGCAGCGTAAACGTTTTGCGGGGGGGCTCCCACGAGCAGTACTTC. Protein product: CSVNVLRGGSHEQYF.